A single sample is the source of the 27 T cell receptor beta chains below, sequenced in a study of T cell responses to AZD1222 COVID-19 vaccine. Profiled with immunoSEQ multiplex PCR; TCRdb holds only in-frame clones, not every one. The data contain about 170,000 clones, just under 90% of them singletons. The specimen was peripheral blood, collected 28 days after the second dose of the MenACWY control vaccine. These receptors originate from an adult who received the MenACWY meningococcal vaccine as a control.

The V gene is TRBV29-1, the J gene TRBJ1-2; a possible D gene is TRBD1 (5 bases). The CDR3 extends over 12 amino acids. Trimming removed 4 bases at V and 8 bases at J, with 14 bases between. Germline V gene data show CDR1 as SQVTM and CDR2 as ANQGSEA. CDR3 region: CSVVGQGYGYTF. CDR3 DNA sequence: TGCAGCGTTGTAGGGCAGGGATACGGCTACACCTTC. The variable domain in full, with the rest retrieved from reference TRBV29-1 and TRBJ1-2, is SAVISQKPSRDICQRGTSLTIQCQVDSQVTMMFWYRQQPGQSLTLIATANQGSEATYESGFVIDKFPISRPNLTFSTLTVSNMSPEDSSIYLCSVVGQGYGYTFGSGTRLTVV.

This chain connects TRBV12-5 to TRBJ1-1, with 9 nucleotides matching TRBD1. The CDR3 is 14 residues long. The V gene's germline CDR1 is LGHNT and CDR2 FRNRAP. The J segment lost 5 bases and the V segment lost 6 bases, leaving 7 bases of the junction unmatched. The chain's CDR3 is CASGQGQGWTEAFF. CDR3 DNA sequence: TGTGCTAGTGGCCAAGGACAGGGGTGGACTGAAGCTTTCTTT.

This sequence joins TRBV6-5 and TRBJ1-1; possible D gene TRBD1, 5 bases. The V gene's germline CDR1 is MNHEY and CDR2 SVGAGI. This CDR3 region has 14 residues. V lost 6 bases and J lost 5, with 16 bases in between. CDR3 sequence (DNA): TGTGCCAGCAGATCAGGGTGGATCGGGACTGAAGCTTTCTTT. Translated: CASRSGWIGTEAFF.

This clone has a single count. The gene calls are TRBV5-1 and TRBJ2-5; maybe TRBD2 (6 bases). CDR1 is SGHRS, CDR2 YFSETQ, per germline. The CDR3 is 14 amino acids. Trimming cost V 2 bases and J 4 bases, with 12 bases left between them. The DNA for the CDR3 is TGCGCCAGCAGCTTCTCCGGGAGCACAGAGACCCAGTACTTC. Encoded protein: CASSFSGSTETQYF.

J is TRBJ1-1 and V is TRBV7-9; the D is unclear. The V gene's germline CDR1 is SEHNR and CDR2 FQNEAQ (reference sequence). This CDR3 spans 13 amino acids. The V end lost 6 bases, the J end lost 5 bases, and 13 bases lay between the germline ends. The CDR3 DNA reads as TGTGCCAGCAGGCTTCTCAGAGAGACTGAAGCTTTCTTT. It codes for CASRLLRETEAFF.

The genes are TRBV19 and TRBJ2-7; 11 positions match TRBD2. Germline CDR1 LNHDA, CDR2 SQIVND (reference sequence). CDR3 length: 17 residues. Trimming took 5 bases from V and 2 from J; bases not matched to a gene: 11. The CDR3 spells CASSPRAGTSGPYEQYF. CDR3 DNA sequence: TGTGCCAGTAGTCCCAGAGCCGGGACTAGCGGTCCCTACGAGCAGTACTTC. The whole variable domain, remainder taken from reference TRBV19 and TRBJ2-7, is DGGITQSPKYLFRKEGQNVTLSCEQNLNHDAMYWYRQDPGQGLRLIYYSQIVNDFQKGDIAEGYSVSREKKESFPLTVTSAQKNPTAFYLCASSPRAGTSGPYEQYFGPGTRLTVT.

This clone was counted only a few times. The genes are TRBV7-9 and TRBJ1-5, with D perhaps TRBD1 (6 bases). V dropped 5 bases and J dropped 2 bases, with 22 bases sitting between them. CDR1 is SEHNR, CDR2 FQNEAQ, per germline (reference sequence). The CDR3 has 18 residues. The CDR3 spells CASSRGGGGYEGNQPQHF. Written as DNA, the CDR3 is TGTGCCAGCAGCCGAGGGGGTGGAGGGTACGAGGGCAATCAGCCCCAGCATTTT.

The chain uses TRBV12-5 and TRBJ1-1, with 7 bases lining up with TRBD1. This CDR3 contains 18 residues. Germline CDR1 LGHNT, CDR2 FRNRAP. The trim removed 4 bases at V and 0 bases at J, leaving 14 bases unmatched. DNA of the CDR3: TGTGCTAGTGGTTGGACCCCCGCGGAGGGGGCGTTGAACACTGAAGCTTTCTTT. As protein: CASGWTPAEGALNTEAFF.

This clone came up a few times. The chain carries TRBV6-5 and TRBJ1-2, with 7 bases matching TRBD1. CDR3 size: 13 residues. Germline trimming cut 4 bases from V and 7 bases from J; bases unmatched to any gene: 6. Germline assignment: CDR1 MNHEY and CDR2 SVGAGI. The CDR3 nucleotides read TGTGCCAGCAGTTTGGACAGGTCCTTTGGCTACACCTTC. It specifies CASSLDRSFGYTF.

The chain employs TRBV30 and TRBJ1-4; no clear D gene. The CDR3 totals 14 residues. Trimming took off 0 bases at V and 8 bases at J, with 13 bases between the two ends. The germline V gene has CDR1 GTSNPN and CDR2 SVGIG (reference sequence). CDR3 in DNA: TGTGCCTGGAGTGTACAAAATTCCCTCGAAAAACTGTTTTTT. Its protein product is CAWSVQNSLEKLFF.

This CDR3 reads CAISVRQGLNTEAFF. CDR3 nucleotide sequence: TGTGCCATCAGTGTAAGGCAGGGCCTGAACACTGAAGCTTTCTTT. The genes are TRBV10-3 and TRBJ1-1; tentatively, D is TRBD1 (5 bases). The CDR3 spans 15 residues. V dropped 4 bases and J dropped 0 bases, with 12 bases sitting between them. CDR1 and CDR2 (germline): ENHRY, SYGVKD.

This chain connects TRBV19 to TRBJ2-1, with D hard to call. The CDR3 runs 13 residues. The germline gives CDR1 LNHDA, CDR2 SQIVND (reference sequence). V shed 1 base and J shed 4 bases, with 5 bases lying between them. For the CDR3, the DNA is TGTGCCAGTAGTATAGGGGGTTACAATGAGCAGTTCTTC. This gives the protein CASSIGGYNEQFF. Full variable domain (missing parts from reference TRBV19 and TRBJ2-1): DGGITQSPKYLFRKEGQNVTLSCEQNLNHDAMYWYRQDPGQGLRLIYYSQIVNDFQKGDIAEGYSVSREKKESFPLTVTSAQKNPTAFYLCASSIGGYNEQFFGPGTRLTVL.

This clone came up a few times. The CDR3 region has the DNA TGTGCCAGTAGTACAGCCCGGGCCGCCTATGGCTACACCTTC. Its protein is CASSTARAAYGYTF. The rearrangement joins TRBV19 to TRBJ1-2, with D uncertain. Trimming left V 4 bases short and J 4 bases short, with 13 bases between. Per germline, CDR1 LNHDA and CDR2 SQIVND (reference sequence). The CDR3 runs to 14 residues.

This chain links TRBV5-1 with TRBJ2-1; the D gene is possibly TRBD2 (5 bases). CDR3 length equals 15 residues. V was clipped by 0 bases and J by 0 bases, with 7 bases between them. Germline CDR1 and CDR2: SGHRS and YFSETQ. CDR3 coding DNA: TGCGCCAGCAGCTTGGCTAGCCGCTCCTACAATGAGCAGTTCTTC. As protein: CASSLASRSYNEQFF.

CDR3 loop: CASSHHTRQDGYTF. For the CDR3, the DNA is TGTGCCAGCAGCCACCATACCCGACAGGATGGCTACACCTTC. The rearrangement links TRBV3-1 (or the pseudogene TRBV3-2) to TRBJ1-2; the D gene is possibly TRBD1 (6 bases). The germline V gene encodes CDR1 LGHDT and CDR2 YNNKEL (reference sequence). This CDR3 comprises 14 residues. The V end was cut by 3 bases, the J end by 6 bases, with 14 bases between.

V usage is TRBV6-5 and J usage is TRBJ2-7, with D unclear. Germline assignment: CDR1 MNHEY and CDR2 SVGAGI. CDR3 length: 16 residues. V lost 0 bases and J 2 bases, leaving 14 bases between the germline ends. The CDR3 here is CASSYSWLLGPYEQYF. The CDR3 DNA is TGTGCCAGCAGTTACTCATGGCTACTGGGCCCCTACGAGCAGTACTTC.

The chain carries TRBV5-5 and TRBJ1-1, with a weak D call TRBD1 (6 bases). Germline values: CDR1 SGHKS, CDR2 YYEKEE (reference sequence). The CDR3 consists of 14 residues. Trimming stripped 3 bases from V and 4 bases from J, with 13 bases between. CDR3 sequence reads: CASSWEGGGTEAFF. CDR3 in DNA: TGTGCCAGCAGCTGGGAGGGGGGAGGCACTGAAGCTTTCTTT.

This clone was observed once. The chain joins TRBV6-1 to TRBJ1-2; D not resolved. The CDR3 runs 16 residues. CDR1 is MNHNS, CDR2 SASEGT, per germline. Trimming cost V 2 bases and J 0 bases, with 13 bases left between them. The CDR3: CASSEPVVLANYGYTF. CDR3 DNA sequence: TGTGCCAGCAGTGAACCTGTGGTTCTTGCTAACTATGGCTACACCTTC.

The gene calls are TRBV7-8 and TRBJ1-2, with 11 bases identical to TRBD1. J was trimmed by 8 bases and V by 1 base; bases with no gene match: 0. There are 13 residues in the CDR3. The germline V gene encodes CDR1 SGHVS and CDR2 FQNEAQ. CDR3 residues: CASSLGTGGGYTF. The CDR3 DNA reads TGTGCCAGCAGCTTAGGGACAGGGGGCGGCTACACCTTC.

The CDR3 loop is CASSSHSMNSPLHF. DNA for the CDR3: TGTGCCAGCAGCTCCCACTCCATGAATTCACCCCTCCACTTT. The J gene is TRBJ1-6, the V gene TRBV5-6, with D uncertain. Germline CDR1 SGHDT, CDR2 YYEEEE. The CDR3 is made up of 14 amino acids. The V end lost 3 bases, the J end lost 7 bases, and 11 bases lay between the germline ends.

This rearrangement joins TRBV11-1 to TRBJ1-2, with D unclear. The CDR3 consists of 14 residues. Germline V CDR1 and CDR2: SGHAT, FQDESV (reference sequence). V lost 5 bases to trimming and J lost 4 bases, with 14 bases between them. The CDR3 reads CASSPGPDFYGYTF. CDR3 sequence (DNA): TGTGCCAGCAGCCCAGGACCCGACTTCTATGGCTACACCTTC.

Only a few counts were recorded for this clone. The CDR3 bases are TGTGCCAGTAGTATCAGGCCTAACACCGGGGAGCTGTTTTTT. Its translation: CASSIRPNTGELFF. This sequence joins TRBV19 and TRBJ2-2; no clear D gene. CDR1 is LNHDA, CDR2 SQIVND, per germline (reference sequence). V was shortened by 3 bases and J by 2 bases, with 7 bases between the two germline ends. There are 14 residues in the CDR3.

This chain connects TRBV3-1 (or the pseudogene TRBV3-2) to TRBJ1-3; 7 bases are shared with TRBD1. The CDR3 consists of 16 residues. Trimming at V came to 3 bases and at J to 4 bases, leaving 9 bases not matched to a gene. CDR1 LGHDT and CDR2 YNNKEL come from the germline V gene (reference sequence). The CDR3 region has the DNA TGTGCCAGCAGCCAGCCAATGACAGGGCCGGGAAACACCATATATTTT. Translated, it gives CASSQPMTGPGNTIYF.

V is TRBV27 and J is TRBJ1-5; D unresolved. V lost 6 bases and J lost 6, with 9 bases in between. Germline CDR1 and CDR2: MNHEY and SMNVEV (reference sequence). This CDR3 has 12 residues. CDR3 sequence: CASRTGFQPQHF. The CDR3 DNA follows: TGTGCCAGCAGAACGGGGTTTCAGCCCCAGCATTTT.

This rearrangement joins TRBV7-9 to TRBJ1-2; perhaps TRBD1 as D (5 bases). Trimming stripped 1 base from V and 8 bases from J, with 11 bases between. The CDR3 is 13 residues long. Germline CDR1 is SEHNR and CDR2 is FQNEAQ (reference sequence). DNA for the CDR3: TGTGCCAGCAGCTTAGTCGTTGAGGGGGGCTACACCTTC. This translates into CASSLVVEGGYTF.

This chain links TRBV14 with TRBJ2-7; D call uncertain. CDR3 size: 14 residues. V was pared by 2 bases and J by 3 bases, with 11 bases between. Germline CDR1 is SGHDN and CDR2 is FVKESK. The CDR3 reads CASSQLGTVYEQYF. The CDR3 DNA reads TGTGCCAGCAGCCAACTTGGTACAGTCTACGAGCAGTACTTC.

There are a few counts of this clone. J is TRBJ1-3 and V is TRBV9; D gene unclear. The germline V and J ends were trimmed by 6 bases and 0 bases, with 13 bases remaining between them. This CDR3 is 15 amino acids long. Germline V gives CDR1 SGDLS, CDR2 YYNGEE. This chain's CDR3 is CASTSTEISGNTIYF. The CDR3 DNA is TGTGCCAGCACCTCTACAGAGATCTCTGGAAACACCATATATTTT.